The entry below gives a single T cell receptor beta chain sequence along with its context. The antigen is not known. Time point given: baseline, week 1 (first vaccination visit). Treatment indicated: pre-vaccination baseline after standard-of-care therapy. Libraries were prepared by immunoSEQ multiplex PCR; TCRdb keeps only in-frame clonotypes and omits some of them. Of about 54,000 clones listed, approximately 80% are singletons. These data originate in a study of a mutant IDH1 vaccine in newly diagnosed glioma. Study conclusions and caveats: Pseudoprogression apparently lacked any relation to changes in top peripheral T cell clonotypes.

V was cut by 3 bases and J by 0 bases, with 2 bases left in between. The germline V gene has CDR1 LNHDA and CDR2 SQIVND (reference sequence). The CDR3 runs 12 residues. The sequence was collected from a man between 18 and 35 years old with glioma. Material: PBMCs, obtained from a glioma patient treated with radiotherapy, temozolomide or both. The chain joins TRBV19 to TRBJ1-2; D is undetermined. CDR3 sequence: CASSMANYGYTF. CDR3 in DNA: TGTGCCAGTAGTATGGCTAACTATGGCTACACCTTC. The full variable domain, with the rest looked up from reference TRBV19 and TRBJ1-2, is DGGITQSPKYLFRKEGQNVTLSCEQNLNHDAMYWYRQDPGQGLRLIYYSQIVNDFQKGDIAEGYSVSREKKESFPLTVTSAQKNPTAFYLCASSMANYGYTFGSGTRLTVV.